A single sample gave rise to the 3 T cell receptor beta chains below, sequenced in a study of blood T cell repertoires in COVID-19. The repertoire was sequenced with immunoSEQ multiplex PCR; TCRdb's copy has only in-frame clones and lacks some. Altogether roughly 350,000 clones are present, 85% to 90% being singletons, with the ten largest covering roughly 6.3%. The sample was peripheral blood. The receptors were gathered from a woman in her fifties or sixties with COVID-19, enrolled during active disease.

This clone was seen once. The J gene is TRBJ2-3, the V gene TRBV6-4, with TRBD1 as a possible D gene (6 bases). The CDR3 contains 15 residues. Germline lookup yields CDR1 MRHNA and CDR2 SNTAGT. V lost 7 bases to trimming and J lost 3 bases, with 17 bases between them. CDR3 DNA: TGTGCCAGCACCAAGGGGGATAGAAGTACAGATACGCAGTATTTT. Amino acids: CASTKGDRSTDTQYF.

V gene TRBV30 combines with J gene TRBJ2-7; perhaps TRBD1 as D (6 bases). Trimming left V 3 bases short and J 5 bases short, with 17 bases between. Looked up from germline, CDR1 is GTSNPN and CDR2 is SVGIG (reference sequence). The CDR3 is 14 amino acids. The CDR3 sequence is CAWRRQEPWNEQYF. In DNA, the CDR3 is TGTGCCTGGAGGCGACAGGAGCCTTGGAACGAGCAGTACTTC.

This clone was counted once. The rearrangement uses TRBV16 and TRBJ1-5; D possibly corresponds to TRBD1 (5 bases). The CDR3 loop spans 15 amino acids. CDR1 and CDR2 from the germline V gene are KGHSY and FQNENV. The V end lost 0 bases, the J end lost 3 bases, and 9 bases lay between the germline ends. This CDR3 reads CASSQSGGDNQPQHF. The CDR3 DNA is TGTGCCAGCAGCCAATCTGGGGGGGACAATCAGCCCCAGCATTTT.